Listed here are 15 T cell receptor beta chains from one sample, sequenced in a study of blood T cell repertoires in COVID-19. Generated by immunoSEQ multiplex PCR, the TCRdb table keeps only in-frame clones and is missing some. This sample has about 440,000 clones, with more than 85% found just once. The sequencing input was peripheral blood. The receptor set was obtained from a woman aged 25 to 39 with acute or convalescent COVID-19.

The V and J genes are TRBV5-4 and TRBJ2-6, with 7 nucleotides matching TRBD1. Germline V gene data show CDR1 as SGHNT and CDR2 as YYREEE (reference sequence). Trimming at V came to 1 base and at J to 2 bases, leaving 0 bases not matched to a gene. The CDR3 spans 15 residues. Here the CDR3 DNA reads TGTGCCAGCAGCTTGCAGGGGGCTGGGGCCAACGTCCTGACTTTC. Translating gives CASSLQGAGANVLTF.

This rearrangement joins TRBV18 to TRBJ1-2; 10 positions match TRBD1. Germline CDR1 and CDR2: KGHSH and LQKENI. After removal of 3 bases from V and 4 bases from J, the junction contained 5 bases not matched to a gene. This CDR3 is built from 15 residues. The CDR3 here is CASSPIRQGAYGYTF. DNA for the CDR3: TGTGCCAGCTCACCCATCCGACAGGGGGCCTATGGCTACACCTTC.

To note about this clone: Other nucleotide sequences in the sample specify the same CDR3. The V call is TRBV5-1, the J call TRBJ1-4; 9 nucleotides align to TRBD1. The CDR3 is made up of 15 amino acids. V lost 2 bases, J lost 5 bases, and 4 bases stayed unmatched. Germline V gives CDR1 SGHRS, CDR2 YFSETQ. The CDR3 loop is CASSFGDRANEKLFF. The CDR3 DNA reads TGCGCCAGCAGCTTTGGGGACAGGGCAAATGAAAAACTGTTTTTT.

The chain recombines TRBV18 with TRBJ1-2; 8 positions agree with TRBD1. From germline, CDR1 is KGHSH and CDR2 LQKENI. Trimming removed 5 bases from V and 5 bases from J; junction bases left unmatched: 7. This CDR3 is built from 14 residues. CDR3 sequence (DNA): TGTGCCAGCTCAAACAGCGACAGGGGTTATGGCTACACCTTC. This codes for CASSNSDRGYGYTF. Full variable domain (remainder filled in from reference TRBV18 and TRBJ1-2): NAGVMQNPRHLVRRRGQEARLRCSPMKGHSHVYWYRQLPEEGLKFMVYLQKENIIDESGMPKERFSAEFPKEGPSILRIQQVVRGDSAAYFCASSNSDRGYGYTFGSGTRLTVV.

V is TRBV28 and J is TRBJ1-2, with D uncertain. CDR3 length equals 16 residues. Germline lookup yields CDR1 MDHEN and CDR2 SYDVKM. Trimming cost V 5 bases and J 1 base, with 17 bases left between them. CDR3 protein: CASSIRQGLVNYGYTF. As DNA, the CDR3 is TGTGCCAGCAGTATCAGACAAGGCCTGGTTAACTATGGCTACACCTTC.

The count of this clone is one. The CDR3 spells CASSQSLTGAYEQYF. CDR3 DNA sequence: TGCGCCAGCAGCCAGTCTCTGACAGGGGCCTACGAGCAGTACTTC. The chain employs TRBV4-1 and TRBJ2-7; TRBD1 aligns across 8 bases. Germline V gives CDR1 MGHRA, CDR2 YSYEKL. There are 15 residues in the CDR3. Trimming at V came to 3 bases and at J to 2 bases, leaving 6 bases not matched to a gene.

The J gene is TRBJ2-2, the V gene TRBV2; D possibly corresponds to TRBD1 (5 bases). Trimming took 5 bases from V and 5 from J, leaving 9 bases between them. The CDR3 spans 13 residues. Per the germline V gene, CDR1 is SNHLY and CDR2 is FYNNEI. The CDR3 reads CASSQGLTGELFF. The CDR3 coding sequence is TGTGCCAGCAGTCAGGGTTTGACCGGGGAGCTGTTTTTT. The complete variable domain, with remaining parts taken from reference TRBV2 and TRBJ2-2, reads EPEVTQTPSHQVTQMGQEVILRCVPISNHLYFYWYRQILGQKVEFLVSFYNNEISEKSEIFDDQFSVERPDGSNFTLKIRSTKLEDSAMYFCASSQGLTGELFFGEGSRLTVL.

This chain connects TRBV21-1 to TRBJ2-1; TRBD1, the table's D call, lacks a check against the DNA. TRBV21-1 is a known pseudogene. The CDR3 loop spans 17 amino acids. CDR3 in DNA: TGTGCCAGCAGCCCTTGGGACATAGAAGGCTCCTACAATGAGCAGTTCTTC. It specifies CASSPWDIEGSYNEQFF.

The CDR3 here is CASSLAELVGYTF. The CDR3, as DNA: TGTGCCAGCAGCTTGGCCGAGCTCGTGGGCTACACCTTC. The J gene is TRBJ1-2, the V gene TRBV5-6; D is unclear. Trimming shortened V by 0 bases and J by 8 bases, and 11 bases separated the two germline ends. The CDR3 is 13 amino acids. The germline gives CDR1 SGHDT, CDR2 YYEEEE.

The chain carries TRBV7-8 and TRBJ2-7, with 9 bases matching TRBD1. The germline CDR1 and CDR2 sequences are SGHVS and FQNEAQ. J gave up 3 bases and V 5 bases, and 8 bases lay outside the gene matches. The CDR3 extends over 15 amino acids. The CDR3 spells CASSPATGGSYEQYF. In DNA form, the CDR3 reads TGTGCCAGCAGCCCCGCGACAGGGGGGAGCTACGAGCAGTACTTC.

The rearrangement uses TRBV18 and TRBJ2-3; D not resolved. With 3 bases removed from V and 7 bases from J, the gap between germline ends came to 11 bases. The CDR3 extends over 13 amino acids. Germline CDR1 is KGHSH and CDR2 is LQKENI. In DNA, the CDR3 is TGTGCCAGCTCACCCCCGAGTAGAAATACGCAGTATTTT. The encoded protein is CASSPPSRNTQYF.

The J gene is TRBJ1-5, the V gene TRBV29-1, with a weak D call TRBD1 (5 bases). CDR1 and CDR2 (germline): SQVTM, ANQGSEA. The CDR3 covers 13 residues. V was pared by 4 bases and J by 4 bases, with 11 bases between. DNA for the CDR3: TGCAGCGTTGTACCAGGGTTAAATCAGCCCCAGCATTTT. This gives the protein CSVVPGLNQPQHF. Variable domain in full (rest from reference TRBV29-1 and TRBJ1-5): SAVISQKPSRDICQRGTSLTIQCQVDSQVTMMFWYRQQPGQSLTLIATANQGSEATYESGFVIDKFPISRPNLTFSTLTVSNMSPEDSSIYLCSVVPGLNQPQHFGDGTRLSIL.

The gene calls are TRBV30 and TRBJ1-2; D uncertain. V lost 0 bases, J lost 7 bases, and 9 bases lay in between. The germline V gene encodes CDR1 GTSNPN and CDR2 SVGIG (reference sequence). The CDR3 spans 12 residues. The CDR3 here is CAWSVSRSGYTF. CDR3 in DNA: TGTGCCTGGAGTGTATCGAGGTCTGGCTACACCTTC. The full variable domain, in which reference TRBV30 and TRBJ1-2 provide the parts outside the CDR3, is SQTIHQWPATLVQPVGSPLSLECTVEGTSNPNLYWYRQAAGRGLQLLFYSVGIGQISSEVPQNLSASRPQDRQFILSSKKLLLSDSGFYLCAWSVSRSGYTFGSGTRLTVV.

The gene calls are TRBV7-9 and TRBJ1-4; perhaps TRBD1 as D (5 bases). The V end was cut by 6 bases, the J end by 0 bases, with 11 bases between. The CDR3 consists of 15 residues. Germline V CDR1 and CDR2: SEHNR, FQNEAQ (reference sequence). The CDR3 nucleotides are TGTGCCAGCAGGGACACAAGAACAACTAATGAAAAACTGTTTTTT. This codes for CASRDTRTTNEKLFF.

The chain uses TRBV6-6 and TRBJ1-3; D is undetermined. The germline V and J ends were trimmed by 7 bases and 5 bases, with 15 bases remaining between them. The germline gives CDR1 MNHNY, CDR2 SVGAGI (reference sequence). This CDR3 has 14 residues. The CDR3 loop reads CASIDPGSRNTIYF. DNA of the CDR3: TGTGCCAGCATTGACCCGGGGAGCAGAAACACCATATATTTT.